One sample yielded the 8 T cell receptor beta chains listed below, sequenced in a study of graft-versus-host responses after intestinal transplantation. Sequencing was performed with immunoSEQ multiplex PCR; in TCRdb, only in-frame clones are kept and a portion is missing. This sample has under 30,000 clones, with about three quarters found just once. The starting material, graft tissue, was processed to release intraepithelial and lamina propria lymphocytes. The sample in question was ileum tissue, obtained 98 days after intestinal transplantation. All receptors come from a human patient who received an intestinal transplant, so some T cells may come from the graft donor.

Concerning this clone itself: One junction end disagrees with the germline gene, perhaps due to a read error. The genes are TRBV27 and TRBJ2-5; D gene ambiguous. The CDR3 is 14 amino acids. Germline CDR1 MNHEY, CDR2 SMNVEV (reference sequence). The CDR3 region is CASRLWTVGETQYF. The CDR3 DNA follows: TGTGCCAGCAGATTATGGACGGTGGGGGAGACCCAGTACTTC.

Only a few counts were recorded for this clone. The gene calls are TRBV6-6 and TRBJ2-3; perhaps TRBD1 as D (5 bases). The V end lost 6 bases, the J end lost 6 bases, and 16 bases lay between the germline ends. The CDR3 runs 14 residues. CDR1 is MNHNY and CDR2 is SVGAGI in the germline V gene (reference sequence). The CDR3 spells CASRVTADRDTQYF. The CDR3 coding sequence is TGTGCCAGCAGGGTGACAGCTGATAGGGATACGCAGTATTTT.

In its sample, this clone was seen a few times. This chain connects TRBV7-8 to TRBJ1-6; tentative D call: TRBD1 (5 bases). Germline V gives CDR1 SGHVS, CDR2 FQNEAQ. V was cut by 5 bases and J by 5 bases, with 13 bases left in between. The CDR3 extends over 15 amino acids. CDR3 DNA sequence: TGTGCCAGCAGCCGAACCGGGGGGAATAATTCACCCCTCCACTTT. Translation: CASSRTGGNNSPLHF.

The CDR3 sequence: CASTQGSYSNQPQHF. The CDR3 region has the DNA TGTGCCAGCACACAGGGAAGCTATAGCAATCAGCCCCAGCATTTT. This rearrangement joins TRBV7-9 to TRBJ1-5; a weak D match, TRBD1 (6 bases). This CDR3 is 15 amino acids long. CDR1 is SEHNR, CDR2 FQNEAQ, per germline (reference sequence). The V gene lost 7 bases and the J gene lost 0 bases, with 13 bases spanning the gap.

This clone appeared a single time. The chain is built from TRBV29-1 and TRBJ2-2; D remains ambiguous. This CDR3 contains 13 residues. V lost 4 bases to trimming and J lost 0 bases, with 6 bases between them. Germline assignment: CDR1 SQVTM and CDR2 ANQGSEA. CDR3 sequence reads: CSVGSSNTGELFF. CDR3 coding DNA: TGCAGCGTTGGCAGTTCGAACACCGGGGAGCTGTTTTTT.

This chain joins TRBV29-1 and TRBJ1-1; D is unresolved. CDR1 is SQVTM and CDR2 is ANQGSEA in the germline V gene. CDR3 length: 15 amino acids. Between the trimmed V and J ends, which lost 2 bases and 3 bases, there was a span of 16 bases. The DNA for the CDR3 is TGCAGCGTTGAACTATGGCCGTGGCAGTACACTGAAGCTTTCTTT. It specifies CSVELWPWQYTEAFF.

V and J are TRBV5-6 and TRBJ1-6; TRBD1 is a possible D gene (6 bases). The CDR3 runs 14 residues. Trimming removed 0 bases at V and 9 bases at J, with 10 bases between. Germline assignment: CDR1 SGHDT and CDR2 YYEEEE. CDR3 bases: TGTGCCAGCAGCTTGGTACAGGGAGGTTCACCCCTCCACTTT. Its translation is CASSLVQGGSPLHF.

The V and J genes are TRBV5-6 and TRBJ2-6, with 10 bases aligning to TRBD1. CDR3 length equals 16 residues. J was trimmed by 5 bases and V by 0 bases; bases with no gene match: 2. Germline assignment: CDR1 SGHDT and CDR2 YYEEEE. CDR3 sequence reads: CASSLGQGARANVLTF. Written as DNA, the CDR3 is TGTGCCAGCAGCTTGGGACAGGGGGCAAGGGCCAACGTCCTGACTTTC.